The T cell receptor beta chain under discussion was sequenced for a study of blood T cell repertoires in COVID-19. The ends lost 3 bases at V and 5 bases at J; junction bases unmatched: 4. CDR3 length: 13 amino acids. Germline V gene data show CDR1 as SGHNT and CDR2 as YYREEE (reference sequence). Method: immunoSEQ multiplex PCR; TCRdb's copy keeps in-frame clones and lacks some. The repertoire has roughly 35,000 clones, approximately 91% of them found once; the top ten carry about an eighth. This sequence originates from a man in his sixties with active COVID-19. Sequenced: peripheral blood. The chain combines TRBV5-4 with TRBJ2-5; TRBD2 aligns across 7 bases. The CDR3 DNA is TGTGCCAGCAGCTCAAAGGGAGGGGAGACCCAGTACTTC. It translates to CASSSKGGETQYF. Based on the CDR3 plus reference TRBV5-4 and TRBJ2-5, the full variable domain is ETGVTQSPTHLIKTRGQQVTLRCSSQSGHNTVSWYQQALGQGPQFIFQYYREEENGRGNFPPRFSGLQFPNYSSELNVNALELDDSALYLCASSSKGGETQYFGPGTRLLVL.